This TCR beta chain derives from a study of T cell repertoires in cytomegalovirus infection. Study results and caveats: Within the response measured ex vivo, HLA-C-restricted CMV-specific TCR beta clonotypes were dominant.

TCRdb recomputed calls from the reads with MiXCR, one row per CDR3 protein. The sample has roughly 500,000 distinct CDR3 sequences, more than 30% seen once; the top ten hold roughly 16%. As for this clonotype: The antigen remains undetermined.

The sample in question was cultured PBMCs, obtained from culture after CMV antigen stimulation. The TCR originated in a human donor in good health (CMV status not recorded). Some clones in this sample may be carry-over from other donors' samples.

CDR3 nucleotide sequence: TGTGCCAGCAGCCCAGGACTAGCGGGAGGACCTACCTCCTACAATGAGCAGTTCTTC. It is translated as CASSPGLAGGPTSYNEQFF. This rearrangement joins TRBV7-6 to TRBJ2-1, with 14 positions matching TRBD2. This CDR3 is built from 19 residues. The junction had 9 bases not matched to a gene; V was cut back by 5 bases and J by 0 bases. Germline CDR1 and CDR2: SGHVS and FNYEAQ.